Listed below are T cell receptor beta chains from one sample, sequenced in a study of identical twins. TCRdb called the 5' RACE reads again in MiXCR, with one record for every CDR3 protein. This sample carries hundreds of thousands of distinct CDR3 sequences, 24% of them seen once, and the ten largest clones take 2.5% to 3.5%. In addition, the sample was reused for a study of T cells expressing NK-cell markers.

The sample comprised CD4+ T cells sorted from blood. The receptors stem from a young woman in good health. CDR3s leave out the opening cysteine and the closing phenylalanine or tryptophan. The order of the fields is V gene, CDR3 length, J gene, CDR3 protein.

v_gene: TRBV20-1; len: 13; j_gene: TRBJ2-1; CDR3aa: SARGALAANNEQF
v_gene: TRBV29-1; len: 10; j_gene: TRBJ2-7; CDR3aa: SVLGSTYEQY
v_gene: TRBV29-1; len: 13; j_gene: TRBJ2-7; CDR3aa: SVEGWTSGSYEQY
v_gene: TRBV3-1; len: 12; j_gene: TRBJ2-3; CDR3aa: ASSQAPGGPTQY
v_gene: TRBV3-1; len: 14; j_gene: TRBJ2-2; CDR3aa: ASSFPGIAGSGELF
v_gene: TRBV6-1; len: 10; j_gene: TRBJ1-1; CDR3aa: ASSEVGRQAF
v_gene: TRBV29-1; len: 10; j_gene: TRBJ1-2; CDR3aa: SAVGPNYGYT
v_gene: TRBV10-3; len: 13; j_gene: TRBJ2-7; CDR3aa: AIRRLAGGPDEQY
v_gene: TRBV20-1; len: 11; j_gene: TRBJ2-1; CDR3aa: SAISGRASEQF
v_gene: TRBV7-2; len: 14; j_gene: TRBJ2-1; CDR3aa: ASSSPTSGRVHEQF
v_gene: TRBV12-3/TRBV12-4; len: 12; j_gene: TRBJ2-7; CDR3aa: ASSPTGRPDEQY
v_gene: TRBV20-1; len: 10; j_gene: TRBJ2-2; CDR3aa: SASQGSGELF
v_gene: TRBV10-3; len: 11; j_gene: TRBJ2-1; CDR3aa: AISEARWDEQF
v_gene: TRBV20-1; len: 14; j_gene: TRBJ1-1; CDR3aa: SARDRRGTSIREAF
v_gene: TRBV20-1; len: 10; j_gene: TRBJ1-2; CDR3aa: SAPRGNYGYT
v_gene: TRBV30; len: 10; j_gene: TRBJ2-7; CDR3aa: AWNGEGSEQY
v_gene: TRBV21-1; len: 13; j_gene: TRBJ2-7; CDR3aa: ASSARDRNSYEQY
v_gene: TRBV7-2; len: 13; j_gene: TRBJ2-7; CDR3aa: ASSLEDRSSYEQY
v_gene: TRBV5-1; len: 13; j_gene: TRBJ2-1; CDR3aa: ASSLTPSSYNEQF
v_gene: TRBV12-3/TRBV12-4; len: 12; j_gene: TRBJ2-5; CDR3aa: AFPGDRGGETQY
v_gene: TRBV29-1; len: 13; j_gene: TRBJ2-1; CDR3aa: SVEDGERGGRQQF
v_gene: TRBV28; len: 12; j_gene: TRBJ2-7; CDR3aa: ASSSGGHTYEQY
v_gene: TRBV12-3/TRBV12-4; len: 12; j_gene: TRBJ1-1; CDR3aa: ASSPQPGGTEAF
v_gene: TRBV24-1; len: 12; j_gene: TRBJ2-1; CDR3aa: ATSDSGPYNEQF
v_gene: TRBV6-1; len: 12; j_gene: TRBJ2-1; CDR3aa: ASSEVWGSNEQF
v_gene: TRBV5-1; len: 12; j_gene: TRBJ2-4; CDR3aa: ASRLAPGGNIQY
v_gene: TRBV15; len: 13; j_gene: TRBJ2-1; CDR3aa: ATSSGLAAYNEQF
v_gene: TRBV12-3/TRBV12-4; len: 15; j_gene: TRBJ2-2; CDR3aa: ASKMTSGGLYTGELF
v_gene: TRBV19; len: 14; j_gene: TRBJ1-5; CDR3aa: ASRQERDRDHQPQH
v_gene: TRBV11-3; len: 14; j_gene: TRBJ2-3; CDR3aa: ASSLGHGGTADTQY
v_gene: TRBV12-3/TRBV12-4; len: 13; j_gene: TRBJ1-3; CDR3aa: ASSRRSGSGNTIY
v_gene: TRBV4-3; len: 12; j_gene: TRBJ1-4; CDR3aa: ASSQDSFNEKLF
v_gene: TRBV20-1; len: 12; j_gene: TRBJ2-2; CDR3aa: SARGGLNTGELF
v_gene: TRBV7-9; len: 9; j_gene: TRBJ2-1; CDR3aa: ASSRRDEQF
v_gene: TRBV7-3; len: 12; j_gene: TRBJ2-3; CDR3aa: ASSLMPSTDTQY
v_gene: TRBV6-5; len: 13; j_gene: TRBJ2-5; CDR3aa: ASSYKWEHQETQY
v_gene: TRBV10-3; len: 10; j_gene: TRBJ2-1; CDR3aa: AISGGENEQF
v_gene: TRBV29-1; len: 8; j_gene: TRBJ2-3; CDR3aa: SVEKDTQY
v_gene: TRBV5-1; len: 11; j_gene: TRBJ2-7; CDR3aa: ASKASGSYEQY
v_gene: TRBV14; len: 14; j_gene: TRBJ2-4; CDR3aa: ASSHPQGVAKNIQY
v_gene: TRBV7-9; len: 13; j_gene: TRBJ1-6; CDR3aa: ASSSAGTDNSPLH
v_gene: TRBV7-8; len: 14; j_gene: TRBJ1-4; CDR3aa: ASSLGLGTGREKLF
v_gene: TRBV6-4; len: 11; j_gene: TRBJ2-2; CDR3aa: ASGFGRHGELF
v_gene: TRBV20-1; len: 13; j_gene: TRBJ2-1; CDR3aa: SASLAGVGYNEQF
v_gene: TRBV20-1; len: 11; j_gene: TRBJ1-2; CDR3aa: SAIDRLNYGYT
v_gene: TRBV2; len: 13; j_gene: TRBJ1-1; CDR3aa: ASSERQGSVTEAF
v_gene: TRBV4-3; len: 13; j_gene: TRBJ2-3; CDR3aa: ASSQTTGSTDTQY
v_gene: TRBV9; len: 12; j_gene: TRBJ2-3; CDR3aa: ASSPYPIPDTQY
v_gene: TRBV6-1; len: 14; j_gene: TRBJ1-5; CDR3aa: ASSPLPRDWGQPQH
v_gene: TRBV5-8; len: 14; j_gene: TRBJ2-4; CDR3aa: ASSLGRGLAKNIQY
v_gene: TRBV7-9; len: 14; j_gene: TRBJ1-1; CDR3aa: ASSHRDGLVNTEAF
v_gene: TRBV18; len: 10; j_gene: TRBJ1-4; CDR3aa: ASSPAREKLF
v_gene: TRBV9; len: 13; j_gene: TRBJ1-5; CDR3aa: ASSGGTDSNQPQH
v_gene: TRBV5-1; len: 12; j_gene: TRBJ2-3; CDR3aa: ASRPGTGTDTQY